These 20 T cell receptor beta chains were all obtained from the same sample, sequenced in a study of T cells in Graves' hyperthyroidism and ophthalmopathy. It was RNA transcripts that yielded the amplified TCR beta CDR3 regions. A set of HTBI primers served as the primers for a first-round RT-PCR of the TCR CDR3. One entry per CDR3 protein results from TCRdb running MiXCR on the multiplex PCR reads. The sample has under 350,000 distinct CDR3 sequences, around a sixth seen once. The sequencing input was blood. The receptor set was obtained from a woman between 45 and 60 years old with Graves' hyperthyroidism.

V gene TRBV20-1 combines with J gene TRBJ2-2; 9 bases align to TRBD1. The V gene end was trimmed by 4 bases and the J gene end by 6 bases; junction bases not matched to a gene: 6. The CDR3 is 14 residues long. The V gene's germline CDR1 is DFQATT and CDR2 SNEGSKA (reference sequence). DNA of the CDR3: TGCAGTGCTAACGGACAGGGGTCCGCCGGGGAGCTGTTTTTT. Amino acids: CSANGQGSAGELFF.

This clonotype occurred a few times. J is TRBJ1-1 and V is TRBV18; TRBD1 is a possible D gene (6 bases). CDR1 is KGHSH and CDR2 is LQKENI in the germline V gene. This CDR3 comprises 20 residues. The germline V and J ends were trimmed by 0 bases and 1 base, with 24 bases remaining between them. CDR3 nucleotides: TGTGCCAGCTCACCACCGCTCGGGACCGGGACAACCGGTCAGAACACTGAAGCTTTCTTT. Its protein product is CASSPPLGTGTTGQNTEAFF.

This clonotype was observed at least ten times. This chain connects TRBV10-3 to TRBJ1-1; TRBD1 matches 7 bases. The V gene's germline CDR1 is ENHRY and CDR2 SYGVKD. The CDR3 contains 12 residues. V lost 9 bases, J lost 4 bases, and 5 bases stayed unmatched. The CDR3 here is CAIQGVGTEAFF. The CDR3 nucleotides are TGTGCCATTCAGGGGGTTGGCACTGAAGCTTTCTTT.

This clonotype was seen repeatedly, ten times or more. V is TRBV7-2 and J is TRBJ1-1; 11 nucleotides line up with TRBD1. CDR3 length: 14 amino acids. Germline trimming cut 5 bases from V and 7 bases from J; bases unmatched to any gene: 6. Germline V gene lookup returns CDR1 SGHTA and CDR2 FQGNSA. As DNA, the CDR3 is TGTGCCAGCAGCCCAAGGACAGGGGGCGGTGAAGCTTTCTTT. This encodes CASSPRTGGGEAFF.

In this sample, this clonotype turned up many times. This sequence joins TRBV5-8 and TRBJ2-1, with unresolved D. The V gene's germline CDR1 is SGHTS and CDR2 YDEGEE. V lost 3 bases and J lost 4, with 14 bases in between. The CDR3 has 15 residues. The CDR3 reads CASSSYLGQYNEQFF. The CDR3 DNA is TGTGCCAGCAGCTCATACCTCGGGCAGTACAATGAGCAGTTCTTC.

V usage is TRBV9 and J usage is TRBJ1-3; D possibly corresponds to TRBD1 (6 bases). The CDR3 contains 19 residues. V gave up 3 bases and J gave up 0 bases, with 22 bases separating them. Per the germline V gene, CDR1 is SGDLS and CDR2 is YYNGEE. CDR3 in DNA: TGTGCCAGCAGCGGAGGGGGGGCCGCGGGCCCTCACTCTGGAAACACCATATATTTT. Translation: CASSGGGAAGPHSGNTIYF.

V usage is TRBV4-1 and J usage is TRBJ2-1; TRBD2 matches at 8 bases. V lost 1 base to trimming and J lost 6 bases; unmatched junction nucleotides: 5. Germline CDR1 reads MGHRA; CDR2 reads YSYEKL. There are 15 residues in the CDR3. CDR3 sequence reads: CASSQGSGVFNEQFF. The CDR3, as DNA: TGCGCCAGCAGCCAAGGTAGCGGGGTATTCAATGAGCAGTTCTTC.

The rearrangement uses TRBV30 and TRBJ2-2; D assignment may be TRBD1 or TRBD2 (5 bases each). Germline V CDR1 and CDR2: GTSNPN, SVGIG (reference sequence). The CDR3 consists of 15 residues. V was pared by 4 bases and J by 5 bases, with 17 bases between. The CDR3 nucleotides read TGTGCCTGGACCTATAGAGGGGTAGGGACCGGGGAGCTGTTTTTT. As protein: CAWTYRGVGTGELFF. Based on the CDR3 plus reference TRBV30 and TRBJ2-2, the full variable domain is SQTIHQWPATLVQPVGSPLSLECTVEGTSNPNLYWYRQAAGRGLQLLFYSVGIGQISSEVPQNLSASRPQDRQFILSSKKLLLSDSGFYLCAWTYRGVGTGELFFGEGSRLTVL.

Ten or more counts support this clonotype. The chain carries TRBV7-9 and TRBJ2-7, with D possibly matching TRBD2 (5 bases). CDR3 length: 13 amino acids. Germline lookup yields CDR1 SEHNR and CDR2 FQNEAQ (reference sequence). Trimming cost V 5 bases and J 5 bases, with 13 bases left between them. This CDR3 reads CASSGGLPHEQYF. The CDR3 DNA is TGTGCCAGCAGCGGTGGACTTCCTCACGAGCAGTACTTC.

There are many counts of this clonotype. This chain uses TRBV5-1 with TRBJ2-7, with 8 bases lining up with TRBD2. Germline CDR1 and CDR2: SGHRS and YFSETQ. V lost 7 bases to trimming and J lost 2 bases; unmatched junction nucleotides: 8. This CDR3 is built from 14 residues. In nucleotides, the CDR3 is TGCGCCAGCGCACCGGGACTAGGAGCCTACGAGCAGTACTTC. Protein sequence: CASAPGLGAYEQYF.

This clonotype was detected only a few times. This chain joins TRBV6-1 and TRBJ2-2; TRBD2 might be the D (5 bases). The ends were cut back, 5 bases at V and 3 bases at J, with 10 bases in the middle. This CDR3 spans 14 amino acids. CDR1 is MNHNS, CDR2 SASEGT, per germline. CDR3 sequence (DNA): TGTGCCAGCAGTTCATCCGGGGACACCGGGGAGCTGTTTTTT. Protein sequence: CASSSSGDTGELFF.

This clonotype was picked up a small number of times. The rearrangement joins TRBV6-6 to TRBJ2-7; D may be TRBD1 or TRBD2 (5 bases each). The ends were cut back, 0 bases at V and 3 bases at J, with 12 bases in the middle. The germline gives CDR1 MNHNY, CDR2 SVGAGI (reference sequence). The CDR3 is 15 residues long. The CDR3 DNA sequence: TGTGCCAGCAGTTACTCGGGGACCGCCTTCTACGAGCAGTACGTC. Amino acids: CASSYSGTAFYEQYV.

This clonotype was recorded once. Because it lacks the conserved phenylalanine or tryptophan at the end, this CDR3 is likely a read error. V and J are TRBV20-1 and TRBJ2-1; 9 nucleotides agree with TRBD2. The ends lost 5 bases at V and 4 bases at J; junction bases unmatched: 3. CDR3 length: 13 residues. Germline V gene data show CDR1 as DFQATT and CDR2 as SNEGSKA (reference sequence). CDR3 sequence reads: CSAPLAGYNEQFS. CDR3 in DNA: TGCAGTGCTCCGCTAGCGGGGTACAATGAGCAGTTCTCC.

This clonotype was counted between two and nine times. CDR3 amino acids: CASSLGWNYGYTF. As DNA, the CDR3 is TGTGCCAGCAGTTTAGGGTGGAACTATGGCTACACCTTC. The V gene is TRBV27, the J gene TRBJ1-2, with D unresolved. The V end was cut by 2 bases, the J end by 2 bases, with 6 bases between. This CDR3 has 13 amino acids. CDR1 and CDR2 (germline): MNHEY, SMNVEV (reference sequence).

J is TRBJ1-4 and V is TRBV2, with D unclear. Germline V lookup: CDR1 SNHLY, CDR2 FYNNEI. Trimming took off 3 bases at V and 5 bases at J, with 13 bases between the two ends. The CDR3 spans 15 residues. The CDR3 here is CASSEEVAGNEKLFF. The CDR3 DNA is TGTGCCAGCAGTGAGGAAGTCGCGGGGAATGAAAAACTGTTTTTT.

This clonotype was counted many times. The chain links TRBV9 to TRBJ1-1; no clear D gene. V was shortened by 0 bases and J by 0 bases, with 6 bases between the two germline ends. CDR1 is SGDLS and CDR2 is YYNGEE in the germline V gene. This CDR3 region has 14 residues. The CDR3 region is CASSVGPLNTEAFF. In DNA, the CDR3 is TGTGCCAGCAGCGTAGGGCCCTTGAACACTGAAGCTTTCTTT.

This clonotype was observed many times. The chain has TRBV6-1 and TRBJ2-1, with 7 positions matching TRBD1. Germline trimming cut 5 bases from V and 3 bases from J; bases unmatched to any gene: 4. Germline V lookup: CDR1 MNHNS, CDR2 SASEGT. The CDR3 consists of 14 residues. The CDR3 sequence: CASSYDRVYNEQFF. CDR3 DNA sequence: TGTGCCAGCAGTTACGACAGGGTCTACAATGAGCAGTTCTTC.

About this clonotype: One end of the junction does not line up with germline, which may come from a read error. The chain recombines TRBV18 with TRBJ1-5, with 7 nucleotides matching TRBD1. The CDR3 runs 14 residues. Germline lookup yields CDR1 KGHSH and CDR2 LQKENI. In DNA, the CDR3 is TGTTCCAGCTCACCGGGACAGAGCAATCAGCCCCAGCATTTT. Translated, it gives CSSSPGQSNQPQHF.

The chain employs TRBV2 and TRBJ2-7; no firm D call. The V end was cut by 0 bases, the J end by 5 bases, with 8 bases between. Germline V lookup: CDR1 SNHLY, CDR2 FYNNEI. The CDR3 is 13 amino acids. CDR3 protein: CASSEARLNEQYF. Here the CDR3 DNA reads TGTGCCAGCAGTGAAGCGCGCCTTAACGAGCAGTACTTC.

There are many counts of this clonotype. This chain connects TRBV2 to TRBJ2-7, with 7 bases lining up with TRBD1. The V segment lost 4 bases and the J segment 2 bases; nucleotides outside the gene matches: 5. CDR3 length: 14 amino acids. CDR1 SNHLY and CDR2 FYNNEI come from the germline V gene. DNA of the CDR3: TGTGCCAGCAGTGGGACAGGCTTCGCCTACGAGCAGTACTTC. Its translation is CASSGTGFAYEQYF.